This T cell receptor (beta chain) was retrieved from a study of blood T cell repertoires in COVID-19 (dated by TCRdb to the early 2020s). General notes on the study: The collaborator samples originated in the United States, Italy and Spain and spanned the acute and convalescent phases of COVID-19. Where HLA class I and class II types were available, the types were taken from metadata supplied by the sample provider, not from assay-based typing. Sample metadata almost always included a de-identified subject ID, COVID-19 status, age in years and sex. Deeply sampled blood TCRbeta repertoires from subjects exposed to, actively infected with, or recovered from COVID-19 were included in the dataset. The samples were drawn from the first 160 participants of the ongoing ImmuneRACE study and from 1,254 subjects provided by 6 global collaborators. The prospective study material was composed of cDNA or gDNA derived from T cells, B-cell-depleted T cells, or PBMCs. A freely available public database, intended as a resource for researchers studying the immune response to SARS-CoV-2, is where the repertoires were released. What the work shows at the level of the full study, not this receptor alone: The amount of clinical and demographic metadata varied by source and participant and was provided uncurated.

TCRbeta CDR3 regions were amplified from genomic DNA by means of the immunoSEQ Assay, a bias-controlled multiplex PCR. The original pipeline was this. Within the assay, amplification of reference gene primers was used to estimate how many nucleated cells each sample contained. To quantify the absolute abundance of each unique TCRbeta CDR3 rearrangement, sequence reads were collapsed and filtered. For each sample, productive Simpson clonality was calculated as the square root of Simpson's diversity index across productive rearrangements. What TCRdb holds here is the immuneACCESS table cut down to in-frame rearrangements. Part of the clones is not present; checked against another copy, under half of the missing clones reflect an unresolved V gene, and the others are unexplained. Clonal size and the V and J genes are those of that table, whereas D and trimming came from the DNA. This sample comprises fewer than 450,000 clones, more than 70% of them detected only once. Jointly, the top ten make up around 7.9% of the sample.

Comment on this clone: Its antigen is currently not known. No base qualities exist here, and no much larger clone lies one base off it.

One collaborating source in Seattle enrolled patients during active infection and followed them longitudinally through the course of disease. Collaborating institutions collected whole blood in K2EDTA tubes following their own protocols. For TCRbeta analysis, collaborator samples were shipped as frozen whole blood, as isolated PBMCs, or as DNA extracted from either sample type. From the germline V gene, CDR1 is ENHRY and CDR2 is SYGVKD. Trimming removed 3 bases from V and 7 bases from J, leaving 15 bases between the germline ends. Counted from cysteine to phenylalanine, this CDR3 has 14 amino acids. Only the CDR3 part of the read is kept: 42 bases, read in frame from the first base.

The sequencing sample was made of peripheral blood. The chain is made from TRBV10-3 and TRBJ1-2; the D gene is unclear. The source is a woman in her 70s with COVID-19, enrolled during active disease. This receptor has the CDR3 CAISDSGRDGGYTF. The DNA sequence is TGTGCCATCAGTGATTCCGGGAGGGATGGTGGCTACACCTTC.